This record covers a single T cell receptor (beta chain). The target antigen is unknown. Researchers ran the PCR with 60 Vbeta and 13 Jbeta primers. Libraries were prepared by immunoSEQ multiplex PCR; TCRdb keeps only in-frame clonotypes and omits some of them. The sample table includes about 120,000 clones. The sample originates from a study of cytomegalovirus exposure and HLA in healthy donors. Overall study findings and caveats: In most subjects, TCR beta sequences reportedly gave accurate predictions of HLA-A and HLA-B alleles. Sequencing depth roughly uniform across donors was assumed in presence/absence analyses.

This TCR derives from a man aged 18 to 30 in good health and CMV-seronegative. Specimen: PBMCs.

The CDR3 DNA follows: TGTGCCAGCAGTTTCGCAGGGACAATCTACGAGCAGTACTTC. Its protein is CASSFAGTIYEQYF. This chain connects TRBV28 to TRBJ2-7; tentative D call: TRBD1 (6 bases). In germline, CDR1 is MDHEN, CDR2 SYDVKM. V was trimmed by 3 bases and J by 3 bases, leaving 12 bases between them. The CDR3 has 14 residues.